This T cell receptor beta chain was obtained from a study of regulatory T cells in long-lasting Graves disease. Study information: Persistent Graves' disease denoted over 5 years of antithyroid drugs plus positive TSH receptor antibodies.

As to time point: persistent/refractory GD, antithyroid drugs over 5 years with positive TRAb. PBMC RNA served as the TCR library source. Study-level points and caveats: Persistent disease favored TRBV28, TRBJ1-2 and TRBJ2-5. TCR diversity in persistent Graves' patients was below that of newly diagnosed ones.

The CDR3 has 14 amino acids. The germline CDR1 and CDR2 sequences are MNHNS and SASEGT. The V and J ends lost 5 bases and 3 bases, in that order; junction bases with no gene match: 3. Building of the TCR beta libraries involved iRepertoire HTBI primers and Arm-PCR of CDR3 regions. TCRdb fed the multiplex PCR reads into MiXCR, producing one record per CDR3 protein. The sample gives roughly 400,000 distinct CDR3 sequences, less than 25% of which show up once; around 21% is in the top ten. This clonotype was observed at least ten times. Its antigen is not identified. The sequencing here drew on peripheral blood mononuclear cells (PBMCs), taken when the disease was refractory, from a patient treated with antithyroid drugs. The receptor comes from a female donor with Graves disease. The V and J genes are TRBV6-1 and TRBJ2-7; 11 bases align to TRBD2. The chain's CDR3 is CASSIGTSGYEQYF. The CDR3 nucleotides are TGTGCCAGCAGTATTGGGACTAGCGGCTACGAGCAGTACTTC.